One sample yielded the 15 T cell receptor beta chains listed below, sequenced in a study of OX40 agonist ivuxolimab in advanced cancers. Libraries were prepared by immunoSEQ multiplex PCR; TCRdb keeps only in-frame clonotypes and omits some of them. The sample comprises tens of thousands of clones, around four fifths of which are singletons, and under 13% rests with the top ten. The material sequenced was CD4+ or CD8+ T cells sorted from blood, taken in a trial of the OX40 agonist ivuxolimab. The source is an adult with an advanced solid tumor such as melanoma, head and neck, liver or kidney cancer.

The chain combines TRBV5-1 with TRBJ1-1; D gene unclear. CDR3 size: 12 residues. V was clipped by 1 base and J by 11 bases, with 12 bases between them. CDR1 SGHRS and CDR2 YFSETQ come from the germline V gene. The CDR3 region is CASSLSGVTAFF. CDR3 coding DNA: TGCGCCAGCAGCTTGAGTGGGGTAACCGCTTTCTTT.

This chain uses TRBV7-6 with TRBJ2-7; tentatively, D is TRBD2 (5 bases). Germline V lookup: CDR1 SGHVS, CDR2 FNYEAQ. The germline V and J ends were trimmed by 4 bases and 7 bases, with 14 bases remaining between them. This CDR3 has 13 residues. The CDR3 protein is CASSSNEGIEQYF. The DNA of the CDR3 is TGTGCCAGCAGCTCCAACGAGGGAATAGAGCAGTACTTC.

The chain is built from TRBV6-1 and TRBJ2-7; no clear D gene. Trimming took 2 bases from V and 2 from J, leaving 7 bases between them. The CDR3 sequence is 13 residues long. Germline V gene lookup returns CDR1 MNHNS and CDR2 SASEGT. The CDR3 DNA sequence: TGTGCCAGCAGTGAACGGAGCCCCTACGAGCAGTACTTC. Its translation is CASSERSPYEQYF.

The sample holds a few counts of this clone. The V call is TRBV2, the J call TRBJ1-5; no clear D. Germline CDR1 SNHLY, CDR2 FYNNEI. Trimming cost V 6 bases and J 2 bases, with 11 bases left between them. This CDR3 spans 14 amino acids. CDR3 DNA: TGTGCCAGCAGGGGAGACGTGGGCAATCAGCCCCAGCATTTT. This encodes CASRGDVGNQPQHF.

This sequence joins TRBV7-2 and TRBJ2-1; D unclear. The CDR3 covers 11 residues. V lost 5 bases to trimming and J lost 5 bases, with 4 bases between them. CDR1 is SGHTA, CDR2 FQGNSA, per germline. The CDR3 DNA follows: TGTGCCAGCAGCCCGGACAATGAGCAGTTCTTC. Encoded protein: CASSPDNEQFF. The variable domain in full, completed from reference TRBV7-2 and TRBJ2-1, reads GAGVSQSPSNKVTEKGKDVELRCDPISGHTALYWYRQSLGQGLEFLIYFQGNSAPDKSGLPSDRFSAERTGGSVSTLTIQRTQQEDSAVYLCASSPDNEQFFGPGTRLTVL.

The gene calls are TRBV5-1 and TRBJ1-5, with TRBD1 matching 9 bases. The CDR3 covers 14 residues. The germline V gene encodes CDR1 SGHRS and CDR2 YFSETQ. Trimming took 2 bases from V and 5 from J; bases not matched to a gene: 2. CDR3 amino acids: CASSLDRGDQPQHF. Here the CDR3 DNA reads TGCGCCAGCAGCTTAGACAGGGGGGATCAGCCCCAGCATTTT.

The rearrangement uses TRBV7-9 and TRBJ2-1; possibly TRBD1 or TRBD2 for D (6 bases each). The CDR3 is 13 amino acids. From germline, CDR1 is SEHNR and CDR2 FQNEAQ (reference sequence). V shed 5 bases and J shed 9 bases, with 14 bases lying between them. CDR3 sequence: CASSRGLGGEQFF. Written as DNA, the CDR3 is TGTGCCAGCAGCCGGGGGCTCGGGGGTGAGCAGTTCTTC.

This clone turned up a few times. The chain combines TRBV7-2 with TRBJ1-5; D not resolved. The V end lost 6 bases, the J end lost 11 bases, and 17 bases lay between the germline ends. This CDR3 contains 13 residues. Germline CDR1 is SGHTA and CDR2 is FQGNSA. CDR3 protein: CASSPGPNRAQHF. CDR3 coding DNA: TGTGCCAGCAGTCCCGGGCCCAATAGAGCCCAGCATTTT.

The chain employs TRBV5-6 and TRBJ1-1; D unresolved. The V end lost 3 bases, the J end lost 0 bases, and 9 bases lay between the germline ends. The CDR3 runs to 14 residues. Looked up from germline, CDR1 is SGHDT and CDR2 is YYEEEE. Written as DNA, the CDR3 is TGTGCCAGCAGCTGGAAGCGTTTGAACACTGAAGCTTTCTTT. Amino acids: CASSWKRLNTEAFF.

CDR3 in amino acids: CASRLADATYEQYF. CDR3 in DNA: TGTGCCAGCAGACTAGCGGACGCTACCTACGAGCAGTACTTC. V and J are TRBV6-5 and TRBJ2-7; 8 bases are a match to TRBD2. CDR1 MNHEY and CDR2 SVGAGI come from the germline V gene. With V trimmed by 6 bases and J by 2 bases, 6 bases remained unmatched. The CDR3 length is 14 residues.

This chain connects TRBV2 to TRBJ2-5, with no clear D. Germline CDR1 is SNHLY and CDR2 is FYNNEI. Trimming removed 5 bases from V and 1 base from J, with 11 bases in between. The CDR3 contains 14 residues. The CDR3: CASSQWGTQETQYF. The CDR3 nucleotides read TGTGCCAGCAGTCAATGGGGAACCCAAGAGACCCAGTACTTC.

V gene TRBV4-2 combines with J gene TRBJ2-5; no clear D gene. V lost 0 bases, J lost 7 bases, and 9 bases lay in between. CDR1 and CDR2 (germline): LGHNA, YNFKEQ. This CDR3 has 13 residues. The chain's CDR3 is CASSQDERGTQYF. CDR3 coding DNA: TGTGCCAGCAGCCAAGATGAGAGAGGGACCCAGTACTTC.

The chain couples TRBV5-6 to TRBJ1-1; D gene ambiguous. This CDR3 has 14 amino acids. V shed 4 bases and J shed 0 bases, with 10 bases lying between them. In germline, CDR1 is SGHDT, CDR2 YYEEEE. The CDR3, as DNA: TGTGCCAGCAGCCTAACCGCTGTGAACACTGAAGCTTTCTTT. Translation: CASSLTAVNTEAFF.

V gene TRBV5-4 combines with J gene TRBJ1-3; D is unclear. CDR3 size: 15 residues. The germline CDR1 and CDR2 sequences are SGHNT and YYREEE (reference sequence). V was shortened by 0 bases and J by 0 bases, with 7 bases between the two germline ends. This chain's CDR3 is CASSLATTSGNTIYF. For the CDR3, the DNA is TGTGCCAGCAGCTTGGCTACGACCTCTGGAAACACCATATATTTT.

This clone has only a few counts. This sequence joins TRBV9 and TRBJ1-2; no definite D call. Trimming shortened V by 1 base and J by 2 bases, and 9 bases separated the two germline ends. Per the germline V gene, CDR1 is SGDLS and CDR2 is YYNGEE. The CDR3 consists of 14 residues. For the CDR3, the DNA is TGTGCCAGCAGCGTATCCGACGGGAACTATGGCTACACCTTC. Translated: CASSVSDGNYGYTF.